Presented here are 9 T cell receptor beta chains from one specimen sequenced in a study of T cell responses to AZD1222 COVID-19 vaccine. Some clones are missing from TCRdb's copy, which holds only in-frame ones; the method was immunoSEQ multiplex PCR. The repertoire includes tens of thousands of clones, 65% to 90% of them detected once, and about 10% sits in the top ten. The sample here was peripheral blood, taken on day 0 of AZD1222 vaccination. The receptors stem from an adult in good health.

J is TRBJ2-7 and V is TRBV28, with 7 bases aligning to TRBD2. There are 15 residues in the CDR3. V lost 5 bases, J lost 0 bases, and 7 bases stayed unmatched. The germline CDR1 and CDR2 sequences are MDHEN and SYDVKM. DNA for the CDR3: TGTGCCAGCAGTCTGATAGCGGGCCCCTCCTACGAGCAGTACTTC. Translating gives CASSLIAGPSYEQYF.

The chain recombines TRBV7-2 with TRBJ1-2; D unclear. V lost 6 bases and J 1 base, leaving 12 bases between the germline ends. CDR1 is SGHTA, CDR2 FQGNSA, per germline. The CDR3 is 14 amino acids. CDR3 amino acids: CASRPEGINYGYTF. The CDR3 DNA sequence: TGTGCCAGCAGGCCTGAAGGGATTAACTATGGCTACACCTTC.

This chain joins TRBV28 and TRBJ1-3, with 7 bases that match TRBD1. The CDR3 sequence is 14 residues long. From germline, CDR1 is MDHEN and CDR2 SYDVKM. The ends lost 6 bases at V and 4 bases at J; junction bases unmatched: 6. CDR3 amino acids: CASRPPGGGNTIYF. The CDR3, as DNA: TGTGCCAGCAGGCCCCCAGGGGGAGGAAACACCATATATTTT.

This sequence joins TRBV27 and TRBJ2-3; 8 bases line up with TRBD1. The CDR3 has 17 amino acids. Germline V CDR1 and CDR2: MNHEY, SMNVEV (reference sequence). V dropped 7 bases and J dropped 4; count of bases not matched to a gene: 16. As DNA, the CDR3 is TGTGCCAGCACCCCCAGGGGGCAGGGGATAAACGCAGATACGCAGTATTTT. Its translation is CASTPRGQGINADTQYF.

V and J are TRBV12-3 or TRBV12-4 and TRBJ1-1; D ambiguous. The CDR3 is 13 residues long. V was shortened by 8 bases and J by 4 bases, with 14 bases between the two germline ends. CDR3 DNA sequence: TGTGCCAGCTCCCGAAGGGTTAGCACTGAAGCTTTCTTT. Protein sequence: CASSRRVSTEAFF.

V gene TRBV29-1 combines with J gene TRBJ2-1; 14 bases are a match to TRBD2. V was clipped by 3 bases and J by 6 bases; unmatched bases: 10. The CDR3 runs 17 residues. The germline gives CDR1 SQVTM, CDR2 ANQGSEA. The CDR3 here is CSVDLRTSGRLSNEQFF. CDR3 coding DNA: TGCAGCGTTGACCTACGGACTAGCGGGAGGTTAAGCAATGAGCAGTTCTTC.

V usage is TRBV19 and J usage is TRBJ2-7; TRBD1 agrees at 7 bases. The germline gives CDR1 LNHDA, CDR2 SQIVND (reference sequence). The CDR3 spans 13 residues. V lost 6 bases to trimming and J lost 3 bases; unmatched junction nucleotides: 5. DNA for the CDR3: TGTGCCAGTAGCAGGGGGAGAGGCTACGAGCAGTACTTC. This encodes CASSRGRGYEQYF.

The V and J genes are TRBV24-1 and TRBJ2-1; 7 bases are shared with TRBD2. The germline V gene has CDR1 KGHDR and CDR2 SFDVKD. V lost 3 bases and J lost 2; bases outside the gene matches: 3. CDR3 size: 15 residues. Here the CDR3 reads CATSDKGLPYNEQFF. CDR3 DNA sequence: TGTGCCACCAGTGATAAGGGACTACCCTACAATGAGCAGTTCTTC.

This sequence joins TRBV28 and TRBJ2-7, with D unclear. V lost 5 bases and J lost 3, with 11 bases in between. Per the germline V gene, CDR1 is MDHEN and CDR2 is SYDVKM. The CDR3 contains 13 residues. The DNA for the CDR3 is TGTGCCAGCAGTCCGCCTAGTAGCTACGAGCAGTACTTC. Its protein is CASSPPSSYEQYF.